The clone carrying this TCR beta chain was counted ten times or more. Its target is unknown. Time point denoted: patch test 2, 6 weeks after DPC sensitization. Treatment meaning: therapeutic diphenylcyclopropenone sensitization with weekly scalp DPC. Alopecia patients between 18 and 70 years old and suitable for DPC were used as donors. The record originates from a study of human T cells and chemical hapten exposure. The length of the CDR3 is 13 residues. The ends were cut back, 1 base at V and 2 bases at J, with 5 bases in the middle. TCRdb re-called the RACE reads through MiXCR, storing one row per CDR3 protein. This table holds about 110,000 distinct CDR3 sequences, approximately 8.8% found once. Findings and limits, study-wide: TCRs whose frequency exceeded 1 in 1000 remained the same following DPC sensitization. Expanded TCRs grouped into significantly more large CDR3 similarity clusters than controls produced.

The sequences come from whole blood, collected in connection with sensitization to the hapten diphenylcyclopropenone (DPC). The V gene is TRBV12-3 or TRBV12-4, the J gene TRBJ2-5; D is unclear. This sequence was found in a woman aged 40 to 50 with alopecia areata. Some clones in this sample may be carry-over from other donors' samples. The CDR3 DNA is TGTGCCAGCAGTTTAGGGACGCAAGAGACCCAGTACTTC. It yields the protein CASSLGTQETQYF.